Here is one TCR beta chain with its context. Germline loops: CDR1 GTSNPN, CDR2 SVGIG (reference sequence). V lost 2 bases to trimming and J lost 10 bases, with 9 bases between them. The CDR3 has 11 residues. The entry originates in a study of blood T cell repertoires in COVID-19. Overall study: The study drew acute and convalescent COVID-19 samples from the United States, Italy and Spain. PBMCs, B-cell-depleted T cells, or T cells provided the cDNA or gDNA that made up the material.

Per the original methods: Reference gene primer amplification in the assay estimated nucleated cell counts. The repertoire was sequenced with immunoSEQ multiplex PCR; TCRdb's copy has only in-frame clones and lacks some. That table furnishes V, J and clone size, whereas the DNA furnished D and trimming. The sample includes around 260,000 clones, under 90% of them seen just once. V usage is TRBV30 and J usage is TRBJ2-1, with TRBD1 as a possible D gene (5 bases). The sample taken for sequencing was peripheral blood. The clonotype originates from a woman in her forties or fifties who had recovered from COVID-19. CDR3 DNA: TGTGCCTGGAGTCCCAACAGGGAGCAGTTCTTC. Encoded protein: CAWSPNREQFF.